This entry lists 22 T cell receptor beta chains sequenced from one sample in a study of blood T cell repertoires in COVID-19. Assay used: immunoSEQ multiplex PCR; TCRdb lists only in-frame clones, some missing. The table records roughly 45,000 clones, about 81% of them present only once. The sequenced sample was peripheral blood. Receptor source: a man aged 50-59 years with active COVID-19.

The chain joins TRBV2 to TRBJ1-1; TRBD1 might be the D (5 bases). CDR3 length: 13 amino acids. Trimming stripped 7 bases from V and 11 bases from J, with 20 bases between. CDR1 and CDR2 (germline): SNHLY, FYNNEI. CDR3 sequence reads: CASKTLGEGSAFF. The CDR3 coding sequence is TGTGCCAGCAAGACACTAGGGGAGGGTTCGGCTTTCTTT.

The gene calls are TRBV10-3 and TRBJ2-7, with TRBD1 matching over 12 bases. After removal of 4 bases from V and 5 bases from J, the junction contained 6 bases not matched to a gene. The CDR3 has 15 residues. Germline CDR1 is ENHRY and CDR2 is SYGVKD. The CDR3 nucleotides are TGTGCCATCAGTGGCCACCGGGACAGGGGGCACGAGCAGTACTTC. This sequence encodes CAISGHRDRGHEQYF.

This clone was detected once. The genes are TRBV2 and TRBJ1-1, with unresolved D. V gave up 6 bases and J gave up 7 bases, with 15 bases separating them. The CDR3 is made up of 13 amino acids. CDR1 is SNHLY and CDR2 is FYNNEI in the germline V gene. CDR3 sequence (DNA): TGTGCCAGCAGGCCCGACAAGGCAAATGAAGCTTTCTTT. Translated, it gives CASRPDKANEAFF.

The chain combines TRBV7-9 with TRBJ1-2, with no clear D. Germline CDR1 and CDR2: SEHNR and FQNEAQ (reference sequence). The CDR3 length is 13 residues. The germline V and J ends were trimmed by 4 bases and 2 bases, with 8 bases remaining between them. CDR3 residues: CASSYEFNYGYTF. The DNA for the CDR3 is TGTGCCAGCAGCTACGAGTTCAACTATGGCTACACCTTC.

The V and J genes are TRBV7-9 and TRBJ2-7, with a possible D match to TRBD1 (6 bases). The germline gives CDR1 SEHNR, CDR2 FQNEAQ (reference sequence). Trimming left V 6 bases short and J 2 bases short, with 20 bases between. CDR3 length equals 16 residues. Here the CDR3 reads CASSNLTGPYTYEQYF. The CDR3 nucleotides are TGTGCCAGCAGTAATCTGACAGGTCCTTACACCTACGAGCAGTACTTC.

CDR3 sequence (DNA): TGCAGCGTGGACGGACAGGGCATGAACACTGAAGCTTTCTTT. Translation: CSVDGQGMNTEAFF. The genes are TRBV29-1 and TRBJ1-1; 8 bases are shared with TRBD1. V shed 6 bases and J 0 bases; nucleotides not matched to a gene: 6. Germline lookup yields CDR1 SQVTM and CDR2 ANQGSEA. CDR3 length equals 14 residues. The whole variable domain, remainder taken from reference TRBV29-1 and TRBJ1-1, is SAVISQKPSRDICQRGTSLTIQCQVDSQVTMMFWYRQQPGQSLTLIATANQGSEATYESGFVIDKFPISRPNLTFSTLTVSNMSPEDSSIYLCSVDGQGMNTEAFFGQGTRLTVV.

The V call is TRBV2, the J call TRBJ1-5; D not resolved. V lost 4 bases, J lost 7 bases, and 11 bases lay in between. The CDR3 is 13 residues long. Germline loops: CDR1 SNHLY, CDR2 FYNNEI. The CDR3 loop is CASSVGREQPQHF. In DNA, the CDR3 is TGTGCCAGCAGTGTAGGACGGGAGCAGCCCCAGCATTTT. The entire variable domain, with the rest obtained from reference TRBV2 and TRBJ1-5, is as follows: EPEVTQTPSHQVTQMGQEVILRCVPISNHLYFYWYRQILGQKVEFLVSFYNNEISEKSEIFDDQFSVERPDGSNFTLKIRSTKLEDSAMYFCASSVGREQPQHFGDGTRLSIL.

This chain links TRBV5-8 with TRBJ2-5; the D gene is possibly TRBD2 (6 bases). Germline CDR1 reads SGHTS; CDR2 reads YDEGEE. The CDR3 has 13 residues. The V end was cut by 5 bases, the J end by 5 bases, with 13 bases between. CDR3 residues: CASSGGFTETQYF. DNA for the CDR3: TGTGCCAGCAGTGGGGGGTTCACGGAGACCCAGTACTTC.

The V gene is TRBV24-1, the J gene TRBJ2-5; tentative D call: TRBD2 (6 bases). Germline assignment: CDR1 KGHDR and CDR2 SFDVKD. V was pared by 3 bases and J by 5 bases, with 15 bases between. This CDR3 contains 15 residues. CDR3 nucleotide sequence: TGTGCCACCAGTGATATTCGGAGGGGCGTCGAGACCCAGTACTTC. Translating gives CATSDIRRGVETQYF.

This rearrangement joins TRBV7-8 to TRBJ1-5; possible D gene TRBD1, 5 bases. V was cut by 0 bases and J by 2 bases, with 5 bases left in between. The CDR3 runs to 14 residues. Germline V gives CDR1 SGHVS, CDR2 FQNEAQ. As DNA, the CDR3 is TGTGCCAGCAGCTTAGCAGGGGGCAATCAGCCCCAGCATTTT. It yields the protein CASSLAGGNQPQHF.

This clone was observed a handful of times. The rearrangement links TRBV5-4 to TRBJ1-3; D might be TRBD1 (5 bases). The length of the CDR3 is 15 residues. V lost 2 bases and J lost 2, with 11 bases in between. The germline gives CDR1 SGHNT, CDR2 YYREEE (reference sequence). The CDR3 is CASSFSGRAGNTIYF. The CDR3 region has the DNA TGTGCCAGCAGCTTTTCAGGGCGCGCTGGAAACACCATATATTTT.

The rearrangement joins TRBV7-8 to TRBJ2-2, with 11 bases that match TRBD2. The CDR3 extends over 17 amino acids. Germline V gene lookup returns CDR1 SGHVS and CDR2 FQNEAQ. J lost 0 bases, V lost 5 bases, and 5 bases had no gene match. The CDR3 here is CASSQLAGATNTGELFF. As DNA, the CDR3 is TGTGCCAGCAGCCAACTAGCGGGGGCGACGAACACCGGGGAGCTGTTTTTT.

This chain uses TRBV27 with TRBJ2-1; no reliable D call. This CDR3 is 10 amino acids long. The germline CDR1 and CDR2 sequences are MNHEY and SMNVEV (reference sequence). Trimming took 5 bases from V and 9 from J, leaving 5 bases between them. The CDR3 nucleotides read TGTGCCAGCAGTCCGGGTGAGCAGTTCTTC. Translating it yields CASSPGEQFF.

V gene TRBV5-5 combines with J gene TRBJ2-2; a possible D gene is TRBD1 (5 bases). The CDR3 contains 12 residues. Looked up from germline, CDR1 is SGHKS and CDR2 is YYEKEE (reference sequence). V lost 7 bases, J lost 5 bases, and 9 bases lay in between. The CDR3 DNA reads TGTGCCAGCGGACCAGGGACCGGGGAGCTGTTTTTT. Translation: CASGPGTGELFF.

This clone was seen only a few times. The J gene is TRBJ1-5, the V gene TRBV19; weak D call: TRBD1 (6 bases). Trimming pared 4 bases from V and 3 bases from J, leaving 10 bases between. The germline V gene encodes CDR1 LNHDA and CDR2 SQIVND (reference sequence). The CDR3 loop spans 14 amino acids. CDR3 nucleotide sequence: TGTGCCAGTAGTACGGGACACCCCAATCAGCCCCAGCATTTT. This sequence encodes CASSTGHPNQPQHF.

This chain connects TRBV20-1 to TRBJ1-5; 10 bases align to TRBD1. This CDR3 is built from 14 residues. V was pared by 3 bases and J by 4 bases, with 3 bases of the junction left unmatched. Germline V gives CDR1 DFQATT, CDR2 SNEGSKA (reference sequence). The CDR3 bases are TGCAGTGCTAGTCCGGACAGGGGGAATCAGCCCCAGCATTTT. Translating gives CSASPDRGNQPQHF.

The genes are TRBV7-2 and TRBJ1-2; unclear D gene. The V gene's germline CDR1 is SGHTA and CDR2 FQGNSA. This CDR3 is 14 amino acids long. V was cut by 1 base and J by 4 bases, with 10 bases left in between. In DNA, the CDR3 is TGTGCCAGCAGCTTAGAAATTACTCCCTATGGCTACACCTTC. Translating it yields CASSLEITPYGYTF.

The genes are TRBV5-1 and TRBJ2-2; 7 positions agree with TRBD2. This CDR3 has 15 amino acids. Germline CDR1 and CDR2: SGHRS and YFSETQ. V lost 0 bases to trimming and J lost 6 bases; unmatched junction nucleotides: 5. The CDR3 here is CASSLVSSGSGELFF. The CDR3 DNA sequence: TGCGCCAGCAGCTTGGTGTCTAGCGGTTCCGGGGAGCTGTTTTTT.

The chain is built from TRBV6-5 and TRBJ2-1; possible D gene TRBD2, 6 bases. The germline gives CDR1 MNHEY, CDR2 SVGAGI. The CDR3 has 14 residues. Trimming cost V 2 bases and J 6 bases, with 11 bases left between them. The CDR3 sequence: CASSYAQGGNEQFF. In DNA, the CDR3 is TGTGCCAGCAGTTACGCCCAGGGAGGCAATGAGCAGTTCTTC.

The V call is TRBV18, the J call TRBJ2-5; 10 nucleotides match TRBD1. After removal of 3 bases from V and 5 bases from J, the junction contained 6 bases not matched to a gene. This CDR3 contains 15 residues. Per germline, CDR1 KGHSH and CDR2 LQKENI. The CDR3 region has the DNA TGTGCCAGCTCACCCGCGACAGGGGGCGCGGAGACCCAGTACTTC. Protein sequence: CASSPATGGAETQYF. The full variable domain, with the rest looked up from reference TRBV18 and TRBJ2-5, is NAGVMQNPRHLVRRRGQEARLRCSPMKGHSHVYWYRQLPEEGLKFMVYLQKENIIDESGMPKERFSAEFPKEGPSILRIQQVVRGDSAAYFCASSPATGGAETQYFGPGTRLLVL.

This clone was seen more than once but under ten times. The rearrangement links TRBV5-5 to TRBJ1-1; 10 bases are a match to TRBD1. V shed 4 bases, J shed 5 bases, and the junction held 8 bases outside the gene matches. The germline CDR1 and CDR2 sequences are SGHKS and YYEKEE (reference sequence). CDR3 length: 15 amino acids. The CDR3 region is CASSQLTGGRTEAFF. CDR3 DNA sequence: TGTGCCAGCAGCCAACTGACAGGGGGCCGGACTGAAGCTTTCTTT.

The J gene is TRBJ2-7, the V gene TRBV7-2, with 7 bases that match TRBD1. Trimming took 3 bases from V and 8 from J; bases not matched to a gene: 10. The CDR3 runs 14 residues. Germline CDR1 SGHTA, CDR2 FQGNSA. The CDR3 bases are TGTGCCAGCAGCTTTGGGACAGTTGCAACCCAGCAGTACTTC. Amino acids: CASSFGTVATQQYF.